This entry lists 28 T cell receptor beta chains sequenced from one sample in a study of shared T cell receptors in the human thymus (dated by TCRdb to about 2021). The method behind the library was the immunoSEQ multiplex PCR assay. As stored in TCRdb, this immuneACCESS dataset retains in-frame rearrangements with V and J assigned. A fraction of the clones does not appear; measured against another copy, unresolved V genes explain less than half of the discrepancy, and the remainder lacks a known reason. Counted in this sample were under 700,000 clones; 75% to 80% of them appeared once. The ten largest make up roughly 0.013% of the sample. These same data were also listed under a study on human thymus T cells.

Material: thymocytes. These receptors were obtained from a boy in the first two years of life with a congenital heart defect. Donor details come from another sample of the same person, matched by shared clones.

This sequence joins TRBV21-1 and TRBJ2-3; the D call TRBD2 from the table was never checked on the DNA. TRBV21-1 represents a pseudogene. The CDR3 spans 15 residues. The CDR3: CASSKAEGSTDTQYF. CDR3 nucleotide sequence: TGTGCCAGCAGCAAAGCAGAGGGATCCACAGATACGCAGTATTTT.

V gene TRBV2 combines with J gene TRBJ2-1, with 8 bases identical to TRBD1. The V segment lost 8 bases and the J segment 0 bases; nucleotides outside the gene matches: 9. This CDR3 region has 16 residues. Germline V lookup: CDR1 SNHLY, CDR2 FYNNEI. CDR3 nucleotides: TGTGCCAGCCTGGGGACAGGCTCCCTCTCCTACAATGAGCAGTTCTTC. Its translation: CASLGTGSLSYNEQFF.

This chain links TRBV7-6 with TRBJ2-3; a possible D gene is TRBD2 (5 bases). Looked up from germline, CDR1 is SGHVS and CDR2 is FNYEAQ. CDR3 length: 15 residues. V lost 8 bases and J lost 6, with 21 bases in between. The CDR3 DNA follows: TGTGCCAGCGCCGCCCCCCCACTTAGGACTGATACGCAGTATTTT. It yields the protein CASAAPPLRTDTQYF. The full variable domain, completed using reference TRBV7-6 and TRBJ2-3, is GAGVSQSPRYKVTKRGQDVALRCDPISGHVSLYWYRQALGQGPEFLTYFNYEAQQDKSGLPNDRFSAERPEGSISTLTIQRTEQRDSAMYRCASAAPPLRTDTQYFGPGTRLTVL.

The chain joins TRBV10-3 to TRBJ1-5; D might be TRBD1 (5 bases). V was clipped by 5 bases and J by 2 bases, with 16 bases between them. The CDR3 runs 16 residues. Germline CDR1 reads ENHRY; CDR2 reads SYGVKD. CDR3 loop: CAISHGHGTGNQPQHF. The CDR3 nucleotides read TGTGCCATCAGTCACGGACACGGCACTGGCAATCAGCCCCAGCATTTT.

V usage is TRBV7-6 and J usage is TRBJ2-2; possible D gene TRBD1, 6 bases. Germline CDR1 reads SGHVS; CDR2 reads FNYEAQ. Trimming shortened V by 6 bases and J by 0 bases, and 17 bases separated the two germline ends. The CDR3 covers 17 residues. The CDR3 sequence: CASRSHRVGTNTGELFF. DNA of the CDR3: TGTGCCAGCAGGTCTCACAGGGTAGGCACGAACACCGGGGAGCTGTTTTTT.

The chain carries TRBV14 and TRBJ2-1; 10 bases agree with TRBD2. Germline V gene data show CDR1 as SGHDN and CDR2 as FVKESK. This CDR3 comprises 14 residues. Trimming took 2 bases from V and 9 from J; bases not matched to a gene: 4. The CDR3 nucleotides read TGTGCCAGCAGCCAACTAGCGGGAGCGGGTGAGCAGTTCTTC. Its translation: CASSQLAGAGEQFF.

The chain employs TRBV28 and TRBJ2-7; D possibly corresponds to TRBD1 (5 bases). Per germline, CDR1 MDHEN and CDR2 SYDVKM. V was clipped by 7 bases and J by 1 base, with 11 bases between them. This CDR3 has 13 amino acids. Here the CDR3 reads CASTGGASYEQYF. DNA of the CDR3: TGTGCCAGCACCGGTGGGGCGTCCTACGAGCAGTACTTC. The whole variable domain, filled in from reference TRBV28 and TRBJ2-7, reads DVKVTQSSRYLVKRTGEKVFLECVQDMDHENMFWYRQDPGLGLRLIYFSYDVKMKEKGDIPEGYSVSREKKERFSLILESASTNQTSMYLCASTGGASYEQYFGPGTRLTVT.

The chain employs TRBV19 and TRBJ1-1; 7 bases match TRBD1. The V gene end was trimmed by 10 bases and the J gene end by 5 bases; junction bases not matched to a gene: 10. CDR1 LNHDA and CDR2 SQIVND come from the germline V gene (reference sequence). The CDR3 contains 13 residues. The chain's CDR3 is CATSTGSGTEAFF. Written as DNA, the CDR3 is TGTGCCACTTCGACAGGGAGCGGAACTGAAGCTTTCTTT.

This chain links TRBV27 with TRBJ2-6; D unclear. The V and J ends lost 1 base and 0 bases respectively, with 7 bases between them. The CDR3 length is 16 residues. Germline V CDR1 and CDR2: MNHEY, SMNVEV (reference sequence). This CDR3 is CASSLFPFSGANVLTF. The CDR3 bases are TGTGCCAGCAGTTTATTCCCTTTCTCTGGGGCCAACGTCCTGACTTTC. The variable domain in full, completed from reference TRBV27 and TRBJ2-6, reads EAQVTQNPRYLITVTGKKLTVTCSQNMNHEYMSWYRQDPGLGLRQIYYSMNVEVTDKGDVPEGYKVSRKEKRNFPLILESPSPNQTSLYFCASSLFPFSGANVLTFGAGSRLTVL.

The chain employs TRBV19 and TRBJ1-2; D might be TRBD1 (6 bases). The germline CDR1 and CDR2 sequences are LNHDA and SQIVND (reference sequence). This CDR3 region has 15 residues. Trimming left V 2 bases short and J 3 bases short, with 13 bases between. The CDR3 sequence: CASSIRQGSYYGYTF. In nucleotides, the CDR3 is TGTGCCAGTAGTATAAGGCAGGGGAGTTACTATGGCTACACCTTC.

This clone is a singleton in its sample. The rearrangement links TRBV4-3 to TRBJ2-5; tentatively, D is TRBD1 (6 bases). Germline CDR1 and CDR2: LGHNA and YSLEER. Trimming left V 0 bases short and J 5 bases short, with 13 bases between. This CDR3 contains 15 residues. CDR3 bases: TGCGCCAGCAGCCAAGATACCAGGGGTGGGGAGACCCAGTACTTC. Amino acid sequence: CASSQDTRGGETQYF.

This chain uses TRBV18 with TRBJ2-7, with 7 bases that match TRBD1. This CDR3 has 14 residues. Losses at the gene ends were 3 bases for V and 2 bases for J; bases not matched to a gene: 4. In germline, CDR1 is KGHSH, CDR2 LQKENI. The CDR3 loop is CASSPGTEAYEQYF. The CDR3 DNA is TGTGCCAGCTCACCCGGGACAGAAGCCTACGAGCAGTACTTC.

This sequence joins TRBV6-5 and TRBJ2-7; 7 positions match TRBD2. Trimming at V came to 3 bases and at J to 0 bases, leaving 5 bases not matched to a gene. Per the germline V gene, CDR1 is MNHEY and CDR2 is SVGAGI. This CDR3 spans 15 amino acids. CDR3 in DNA: TGTGCCAGCAGTTATTTGGCTAGCGGCTCCTACGAGCAGTACTTC. It is translated as CASSYLASGSYEQYF.

The V gene is TRBV12-5, the J gene TRBJ2-7; a weak D match, TRBD1 (6 bases). Germline V gives CDR1 LGHNT, CDR2 FRNRAP. V was shortened by 6 bases and J by 0 bases, with 15 bases between the two germline ends. CDR3 length: 15 amino acids. The CDR3: CASGPDGTLSYEQYF. The CDR3 DNA follows: TGTGCTAGTGGCCCGGACGGGACACTCTCCTACGAGCAGTACTTC.

The chain recombines TRBV5-4 with TRBJ2-3; 7 bases line up with TRBD2. CDR1 and CDR2 (germline): SGHNT, YYREEE (reference sequence). The length of the CDR3 is 15 residues. V trimming: 4 bases; J trimming: 3 bases; junction bases outside the gene matches: 8. The chain's CDR3 is CASSQGVGGTDTQYF. The CDR3 DNA is TGTGCCAGCAGCCAAGGGGTGGGGGGGACAGATACGCAGTATTTT. The full variable domain, its missing parts supplied by reference TRBV5-4 and TRBJ2-3, is ETGVTQSPTHLIKTRGQQVTLRCSSQSGHNTVSWYQQALGQGPQFIFQYYREEENGRGNFPPRFSGLQFPNYSSELNVNALELDDSALYLCASSQGVGGTDTQYFGPGTRLTVL.

The rearrangement links TRBV20-1 to TRBJ2-7, with D unclear. The CDR3 contains 10 residues. V was pared by 8 bases and J by 5 bases, with 10 bases between. Germline lookup yields CDR1 DFQATT and CDR2 SNEGSKA (reference sequence). This CDR3 is CSCNLNEQYF. CDR3 sequence (DNA): TGCAGTTGTAACTTAAACGAGCAGTACTTC.

This clone was seen a handful of times. The chain employs TRBV4-1 and TRBJ1-1; a possible D gene is TRBD1 (5 bases). V was shortened by 1 base and J by 1 base, with 16 bases between the two germline ends. Germline CDR1 and CDR2: MGHRA and YSYEKL. The CDR3 has 17 amino acids. In DNA, the CDR3 is TGCGCCAGCAGCCAAGGGGGGAGGGGAACGGAGAACACTGAAGCTTTCTTT. Translated, it gives CASSQGGRGTENTEAFF.

The rearrangement joins TRBV5-1 to TRBJ2-7, with TRBD2 matching 11 bases. Germline CDR1 is SGHRS and CDR2 is YFSETQ. The trim removed 4 bases at V and 1 base at J, leaving 10 bases unmatched. This CDR3 has 17 amino acids. Written as DNA, the CDR3 is TGCGCCAGCAGCCCCCGACTAGCGGGGTTGGAGTCCTACGAGCAGTACTTC. Protein: CASSPRLAGLESYEQYF.

This clone was observed a single time. The chain employs TRBV7-2 and TRBJ1-2; no clear D. There are 12 residues in the CDR3. Germline values: CDR1 SGHTA, CDR2 FQGNSA. Trimming stripped 3 bases from V and 4 bases from J, with 6 bases between. This CDR3 reads CASSFNTYGYTF. The CDR3 region has the DNA TGTGCCAGCAGCTTTAACACCTATGGCTACACCTTC.

The chain couples TRBV7-9 to TRBJ1-5; possibly TRBD1 for D (6 bases). V shed 5 bases and J shed 7 bases, with 15 bases lying between them. Germline values: CDR1 SEHNR, CDR2 FQNEAQ (reference sequence). There are 14 residues in the CDR3. The CDR3 sequence: CASSPQGGSQPQHF. The CDR3 DNA reads TGTGCCAGCAGCCCCCAAGGGGGAAGCCAGCCCCAGCATTTT.

The chain joins TRBV30 to TRBJ2-1; 7 nucleotides match TRBD2. This CDR3 has 16 residues. Per germline, CDR1 GTSNPN and CDR2 SVGIG (reference sequence). V trimming: 0 bases; J trimming: 4 bases; junction bases outside the gene matches: 9. The CDR3 loop is CAWSVNRSGPYNEQFF. Written as DNA, the CDR3 is TGTGCCTGGAGTGTAAACCGTAGCGGGCCTTACAATGAGCAGTTCTTC.

This chain uses TRBV6-1 with TRBJ2-5, with TRBD2 matching over 7 bases. CDR3 size: 15 residues. The V gene end was trimmed by 4 bases and the J gene end by 1 base; junction bases not matched to a gene: 6. The germline V gene has CDR1 MNHNS and CDR2 SASEGT. The CDR3 here is CASSASGGGQETQYF. CDR3 sequence (DNA): TGTGCCAGCAGTGCGTCGGGGGGAGGCCAAGAGACCCAGTACTTC.

This sequence joins TRBV10-1 and TRBJ2-3, with D tentatively TRBD2 (6 bases). The CDR3 spans 14 residues. Germline values: CDR1 WNHNN, CDR2 SYGVQD (reference sequence). Trimming left V 2 bases short and J 4 bases short, with 10 bases between. For the CDR3, the DNA is TGCGCCAGCAGTGAGGAAGCGGGCGCAGATACGCAGTATTTT. It encodes CASSEEAGADTQYF.

The rearrangement uses TRBV27 and TRBJ2-7, with 8 positions matching TRBD2. The CDR3 has 13 residues. The V gene end was trimmed by 5 bases and the J gene end by 6 bases; junction bases not matched to a gene: 6. Germline V gene data show CDR1 as MNHEY and CDR2 as SMNVEV (reference sequence). The CDR3 DNA is TGTGCCAGCAGTCCCCCGGGAGGGGCCGAGCAGTACTTC. Translating gives CASSPPGGAEQYF.

The genes are TRBV28 and TRBJ1-1, with 7 bases lining up with TRBD1. The trim removed 5 bases at V and 4 bases at J, leaving 13 bases unmatched. Germline CDR1 reads MDHEN; CDR2 reads SYDVKM. This CDR3 is 16 amino acids long. This CDR3 reads CASSDQTGILPTEAFF. The CDR3 region has the DNA TGTGCCAGCAGTGACCAGACAGGGATCTTGCCCACTGAAGCTTTCTTT.

This clone has only a few counts. The chain employs TRBV9 and TRBJ2-1, with D maybe TRBD1 (5 bases). The CDR3 sequence is 12 residues long. Germline V lookup: CDR1 SGDLS, CDR2 YYNGEE. V lost 4 bases and J lost 9, with 11 bases in between. CDR3 region: CASSLGATEQFF. Written as DNA, the CDR3 is TGTGCCAGCAGCCTAGGGGCAACTGAGCAGTTCTTC. Complete variable domain (other parts from reference TRBV9 and TRBJ2-1): DSGVTQTPKHLITATGQRVTLRCSPRSGDLSVYWYQQSLDQGLQFLIQYYNGEERAKGNILERFSAQQFPDLHSELNLSSLELGDSALYFCASSLGATEQFFGPGTRLTVL.

The V and J genes are TRBV4-2 and TRBJ2-5; no clear D gene. This CDR3 region has 13 residues. The V end lost 1 base, the J end lost 3 bases, and 6 bases lay between the germline ends. CDR1 LGHNA and CDR2 YNFKEQ come from the germline V gene. Here the CDR3 reads CASSQVVEETQYF. The CDR3 DNA is TGTGCCAGCAGCCAAGTAGTGGAAGAGACCCAGTACTTC.

The chain uses TRBV5-6 and TRBJ2-2; D possibly corresponds to TRBD2 (5 bases). From germline, CDR1 is SGHDT and CDR2 YYEEEE. The CDR3 runs to 15 residues. V lost 6 bases and J lost 0, with 12 bases in between. The DNA for the CDR3 is TGTGCCAGCAAGGGTGGGGAGACGAACACCGGGGAGCTGTTTTTT. It encodes CASKGGETNTGELFF.